This T cell receptor (beta chain) comes out of a study of identical twins listed by TCRdb under 2016. Regarding the complete study: The study deep-sequenced TCR alpha and beta repertoires from monozygotic twins, unrelated adults of various ages and cord blood to test whether fetal clonotypes persist. To rule out contamination, replicate twin experiments were performed at different times with different library preparation protocols.

Its CDR3 holds 14 amino acids, cysteine through phenylalanine. The sequence is cut down to CDR3 DNA, 42 bases in frame from base 1. Trimming at the junction amounts to 5 bases on V and 5 bases on J, and the germline ends lie 15 bases apart. In its sample, this clonotype was seen a few times. Its antigen specificity is not known. No qualities accompany the bases; no much larger clone lies one base away. Preparation of the library involved 5' RACE. Sequencing took place on an Illumina HiSeq 2000. A universal primer binding site was introduced by template switching, and a unique molecular identifier was present in the final cDNA, enabling accurate counting of TCR cDNA molecules. First-strand cDNA for TCR alpha and beta chains was synthesized from specific primers in the conserved constant-segment region. To control for contamination, every cDNA library was double barcoded, receiving both a SMART-Mk sample barcode and Illumina barcodes. Two successive PCR steps introduced TruSeq adapter sequences along with Illumina sample barcodes. TCR alpha and beta cDNA libraries were sequenced on the Illumina HiSeq platform with custom primers. Processing in the source paper ran as follows. Raw reads were processed with MiGEC to extract unique molecular identifiers, and MiXCR was used to determine CDR3 positions. Recombination models were inferred per individual with the repgenHMM and IGoR tools using an EM algorithm. The analysis of shared clonotypes was done with the tcR package in R, with sharing normalized by the product of cloneset sizes. To study raw recombination without the effects of thymic and clonal selection, out-of-frame nonproductive sequences were analyzed. The public reads were reprocessed in TCRdb via fastp at Q25 and MiXCR, keeping in-frame beta chains. Rows are unified per CDR3 protein, each entry keeping the most common DNA and genes. V and J calls and clone size were set by TCRdb, not the authors. The sample yields a few hundred thousand distinct CDR3 sequences; 6.5% were counted once. Of the sample, more than 14% falls within the top ten clones.

General study outcomes and caveats: Conclusions relied on cross-sectional statistical analysis, since the same donors could not be followed over many years. In monozygotic twins, recombination models systematically underestimated out-of-frame TCR alpha sharing, but the models matched the sharing seen between unrelated individuals. Compared with coincidental sharing between unrelated individuals, out-of-frame TCR alpha sequences shared between twins showed an excess of sequences with low generation probability. Abundant cord blood beta clonotypes had fewer insertions, young adult naive repertoires showed a similar but weaker trend, and memory repertoires showed no such trend. Excess twin sharing in beta out-of-frame sequences was weaker because fewer shared sequences lowered the signal-to-noise ratio. Zero-insertion analyses could be partly confounded by invariant T cells such as MAIT and iNKT, though diverse VJ usage argued against such confounding for most clonotypes.

Only healthy Caucasian donors were included. The twin cohort comprised three pairs of female monozygotic twins, all aged roughly 18 to 29 years. Positive isolation kits from Invitrogen were used to isolate CD4+ and CD8+ T cell populations. The same data also went into a second study, on T cells expressing NK-cell markers. As the second study states: In sorted CD3+CD56+NKG2C+, CD3+CD56+NKG2C- and CD3+CD56-NKG2C+ T-cell subsets from eight donors, TCR beta-chain repertoires were profiled. Among the eight sequenced donors, only one was HCMV-seronegative, while the other seven were HCMV-seropositive. In several experiments an anti-gammadeltaTCR antibody was added to restrict sorting to alphabetaTCR-expressing T cells. In roughly 6 donors, the dominant CD3+CD56+NKG2C+ clonotypes ranked among the top 10 CD8+ clonotypes, making up 1.0-7.0% of CD8+ T cells. Those dominant clonotypes were again the most abundant among CD3+CD56-NKG2C+ cells in four donors, at about 25-60.1%. Whether the expanded NKG2C-expressing T cell clones were specific for HCMV antigens was left unclear. The study sequenced eight donors, all healthy volunteers chosen at random: three men and five women. A commercial ELISA kit detecting HCMV-specific IgG in serum was used to determine HCMV serostatus. MIGEC handled demultiplexing of the reads and grouping by UMI, while MiTCR was used to assemble and quantify clonotypes. To remove erroneous sequences, TCR cDNA sequences were retained only when supported by two or more reads. The tcR package was used for downstream repertoire analysis, and clonotypes were matched between fractions using CDR3 nucleotide sequence together with V segment. VDJmatch was used to annotate antigen specificity against VDJdb, with one amino acid substitution in CDR3 allowed.

The rearrangement combines TRBV12-3 or TRBV12-4 with TRBJ2-5, with the D gene call left open. This receptor was obtained from a woman younger than 30 in good health. The sample taken for sequencing was CD8+ T cells sorted from blood. This receptor carries the CDR3 CASSPDPRRETQYF. In nucleotide form, the sequence is TGTGCCAGCAGTCCGGACCCAAGGCGGGAGACCCAGTACTTC.